This T cell receptor (beta chain) was identified during a study of T cell changes during pregnancy in multiple sclerosis. CDR3 size: 14 residues. Between the trimmed V and J ends, which lost 5 bases and 0 bases, there was a span of 11 bases. Germline-derived CDR1 and CDR2 are MNHEY and SMNVEV (reference sequence). TCRdb's copy holds only in-frame clones and misses some; the assay was immunoSEQ multiplex PCR. The table has 65,000 to 80,000 clones, 85% to 95% seen once. Sequencing used peripheral blood, obtained in the first trimester of pregnancy. This sequence was found in a female donor with multiple sclerosis, enrolled in a pregnancy study. The rearrangement uses TRBV27 and TRBJ2-7, with D possibly matching TRBD1 (5 bases). The DNA of the CDR3 is TGTGCCAGCAGTCCTTTGACAGCCTCCTACGAGCAGTACTTC. It encodes CASSPLTASYEQYF.